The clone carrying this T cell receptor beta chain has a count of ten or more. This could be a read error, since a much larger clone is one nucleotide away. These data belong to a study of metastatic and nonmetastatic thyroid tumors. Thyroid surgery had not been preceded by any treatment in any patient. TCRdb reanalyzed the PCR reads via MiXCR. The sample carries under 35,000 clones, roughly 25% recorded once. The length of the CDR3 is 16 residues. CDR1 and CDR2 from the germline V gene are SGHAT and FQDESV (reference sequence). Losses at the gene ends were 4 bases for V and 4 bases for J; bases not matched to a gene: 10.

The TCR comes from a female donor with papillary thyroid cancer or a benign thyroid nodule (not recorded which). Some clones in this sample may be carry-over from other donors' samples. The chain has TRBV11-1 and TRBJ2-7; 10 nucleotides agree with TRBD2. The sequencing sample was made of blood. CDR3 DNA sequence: TGTGCCAGCAGCTCCAGACTAGCGGGCGGGCCTTACGAGCAGTACTTC. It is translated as CASSSRLAGGPYEQYF.